This T cell receptor beta chain stems from a study of blood T cells in healthy people across ages. A second about 7 to 12 cycle PCR used barcoded and J-beta primers. TCRdb itself ran the 5' RACE reads through MiXCR, one entry per CDR3 protein. The sample includes 660,000 or so distinct CDR3 sequences, 58% of them seen just once. Trimming took off 5 bases at V and 4 bases at J, with 15 bases between the two ends. The CDR3 sequence is 15 residues long. In germline, CDR1 is SEHNR, CDR2 FQNEAQ (reference sequence). The clonotype was recovered from a man between 60 and 75 years old in good health. This rearrangement joins TRBV7-9 to TRBJ1-5; a possible D gene is TRBD1 (6 bases). Sequencing was done on a sample of blood. The CDR3 loop reads CASSPEGGANQPQHF. DNA of the CDR3: TGTGCCAGCAGCCCCGAGGGGGGGGCTAATCAGCCCCAGCATTTT.